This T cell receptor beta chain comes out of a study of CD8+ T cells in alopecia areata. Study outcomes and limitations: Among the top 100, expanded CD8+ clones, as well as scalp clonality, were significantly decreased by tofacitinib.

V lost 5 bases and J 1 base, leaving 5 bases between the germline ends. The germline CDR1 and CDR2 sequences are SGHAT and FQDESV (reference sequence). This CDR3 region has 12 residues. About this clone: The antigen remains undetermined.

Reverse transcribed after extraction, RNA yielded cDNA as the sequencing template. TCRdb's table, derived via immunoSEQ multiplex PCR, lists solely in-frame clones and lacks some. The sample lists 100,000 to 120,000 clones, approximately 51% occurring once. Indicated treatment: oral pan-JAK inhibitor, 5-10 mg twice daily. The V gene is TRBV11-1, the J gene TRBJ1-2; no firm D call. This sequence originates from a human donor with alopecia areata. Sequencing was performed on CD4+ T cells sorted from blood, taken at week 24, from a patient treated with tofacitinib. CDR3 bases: TGTGCCAGCAGCGACCGTAACTATGGCTACACCTTC. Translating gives CASSDRNYGYTF.